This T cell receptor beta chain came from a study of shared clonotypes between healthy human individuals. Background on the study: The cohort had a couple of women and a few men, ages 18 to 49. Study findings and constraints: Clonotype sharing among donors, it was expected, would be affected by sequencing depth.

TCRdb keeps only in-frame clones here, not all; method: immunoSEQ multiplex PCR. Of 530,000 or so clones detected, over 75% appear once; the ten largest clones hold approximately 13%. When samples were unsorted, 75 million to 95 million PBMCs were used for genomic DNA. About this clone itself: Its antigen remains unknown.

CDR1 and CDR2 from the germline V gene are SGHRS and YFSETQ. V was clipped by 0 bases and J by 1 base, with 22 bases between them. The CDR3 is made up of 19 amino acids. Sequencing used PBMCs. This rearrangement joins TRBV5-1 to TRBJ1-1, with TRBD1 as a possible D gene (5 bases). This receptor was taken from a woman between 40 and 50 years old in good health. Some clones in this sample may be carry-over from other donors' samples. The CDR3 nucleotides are TGCGCCAGCAGCTTGGGGCCAGCGTACGGGACGGCTACGAACACTGAAGCTTTCTTT. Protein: CASSLGPAYGTATNTEAFF.